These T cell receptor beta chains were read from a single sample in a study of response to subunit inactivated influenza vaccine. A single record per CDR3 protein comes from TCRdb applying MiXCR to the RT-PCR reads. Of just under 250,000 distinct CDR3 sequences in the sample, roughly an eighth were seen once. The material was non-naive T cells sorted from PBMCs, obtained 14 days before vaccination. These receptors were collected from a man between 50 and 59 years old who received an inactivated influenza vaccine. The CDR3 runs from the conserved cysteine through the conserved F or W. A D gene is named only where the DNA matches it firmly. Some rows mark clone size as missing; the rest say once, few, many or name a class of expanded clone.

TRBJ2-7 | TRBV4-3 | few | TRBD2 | TGCGCCAGCAGCCAACGAGCGGGGGTCTCCTACGAGCAGTACTTC | CASSQRAGVSYEQYF
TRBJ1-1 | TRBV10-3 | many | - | TGTGCCATCATCGGGGACGGGTACACTGAAGCTTTCTTT | CAIIGDGYTEAFF
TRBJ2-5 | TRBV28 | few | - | TGTGCCAGCAGGCTATCTAGAAACCAAGAGACCCAGTACTTC | CASRLSRNQETQYF
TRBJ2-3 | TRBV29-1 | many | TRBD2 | TGCAGCGTAGGACTAGCGGGAGCGGGTACGCAGTATTTT | CSVGLAGAGTQYF
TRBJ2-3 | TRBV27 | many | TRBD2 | TGTGCCAGCAGTTTACGCCCCCCGGGACTAGCGGGGGTAGCTAGCACAGATACGCAGTATTTT | CASSLRPPGLAGVASTDTQYF
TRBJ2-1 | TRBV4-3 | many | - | TGCGCCAGCAGCCAATACGGCCCAAAACAAACGGGCCACAATGAGCAGTTCTTC | CASSQYGPKQTGHNEQFF
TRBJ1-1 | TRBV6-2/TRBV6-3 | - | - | TGTGCCAGCAGTCTGACCGCTACGGACACTGAAGCTTTCTTT | CASSLTATDTEAFF
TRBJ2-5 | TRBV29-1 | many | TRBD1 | TGCAGCGTCGGGACAGGGAAAGAGACCCAGTACTTC | CSVGTGKETQYF
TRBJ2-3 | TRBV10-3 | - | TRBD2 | TGTGCCATCAGTGAGGAATTAGCGGGAGGTCGGGATACGCAGTATTTT | CAISEELAGGRDTQYF
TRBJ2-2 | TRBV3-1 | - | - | TGTGCCAGCAGCCACAGGGCTAACACCGGGGAGCTGTTTTTT | CASSHRANTGELFF
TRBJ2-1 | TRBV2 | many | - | TGTGCCAGCAGTGCCAGGAGGGGGGATGAGCAGTTCTTC | CASSARRGDEQFF
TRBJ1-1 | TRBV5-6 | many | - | TGTGCTTCAGCAGCAAGGCTGGGCAGGGCCACTGAAGCTTTCTTT | CASAARLGRATEAFF
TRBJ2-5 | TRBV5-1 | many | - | TGCGCCAGCGGGGGATACGGAGAGACCCAGTACTTC | CASGGYGETQYF
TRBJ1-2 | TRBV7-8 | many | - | TGTGCCAGCAGTCAAATCGGGCAGGGGAGGGATGGCTACACCTTC | CASSQIGQGRDGYTF
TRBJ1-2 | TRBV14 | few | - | TGTGCCAGCAGCCGAGACAGGAGCTATGGCTACACCTTC | CASSRDRSYGYTF
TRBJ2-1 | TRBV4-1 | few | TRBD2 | TGCGCCAGCAGCCACCCGGGGGGGCGCAATGAGCAGTTCTTC | CASSHPGGRNEQFF
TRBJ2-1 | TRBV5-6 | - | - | TGTGCCAGCACTACCCTGTTCAATGAGCAGTTCTTC | CASTTLFNEQFF
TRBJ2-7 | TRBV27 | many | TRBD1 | TGTGCCAGCAGTAGGACAGGGGGGGATTACGAGCAGTACTTC | CASSRTGGDYEQYF
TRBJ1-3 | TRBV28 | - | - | TGTGCCAGCAGTCGCCGGGTCCTCTCTGGAAACACCATATATTTT | CASSRRVLSGNTIYF
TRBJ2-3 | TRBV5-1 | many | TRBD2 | TGCGCCAGCAGCTTGCAAGCGGGGGGAAGCACAGATACGCAGTATTTT | CASSLQAGGSTDTQYF
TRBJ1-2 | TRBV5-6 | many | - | TGTGCCAGCAGCTTGCCGCCAGGGTCCTCCTATGGCTACACCTTC | CASSLPPGSSYGYTF
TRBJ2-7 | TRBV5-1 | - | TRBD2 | TGCGCCAGTGCTAGCGGGGCTAGCTCCTTGGAGCAGTACTTC | CASASGASSLEQYF
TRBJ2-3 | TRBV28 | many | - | TGTGCCAGCAGACTGAAATGGGTGGCAGATACGCAGTATTTT | CASRLKWVADTQYF